The entry that follows covers one T cell receptor (beta chain) sequence. This entry comes from a study of blood T cell repertoires in COVID-19. Study context: Sites across the United States, Italy and Spain contributed samples from acute and convalescent COVID-19. T cells, B-cell-depleted T cells, or PBMCs supplied cDNA or gDNA.

The assay was immunoSEQ multiplex PCR, and TCRdb's table has in-frame clones only and misses some. The data contain about 100,000 clones, around four fifths of them singletons. Germline V gene data show CDR1 as LNHDA and CDR2 as SQIVND (reference sequence). Trimming removed 7 bases from V and 4 bases from J; junction bases left unmatched: 8. The CDR3 loop spans 14 amino acids. This sequence was found in a man in his fifties or sixties with active or convalescent COVID-19. Material: peripheral blood. This chain uses TRBV19 with TRBJ1-2; 8 bases agree with TRBD1. The CDR3 DNA sequence: TGTGCCAGTACCAACTCGGACAGGGTCTATGGCTACACCTTC. This encodes CASTNSDRVYGYTF.